This T cell receptor (beta chain) is drawn from a study of blood T cell repertoires in COVID-19. This CDR3 has 14 amino acids. V lost 7 bases and J 4 bases, leaving 16 bases between the germline ends. Germline values: CDR1 LNHDA, CDR2 SQIVND (reference sequence). Original handling: Amplified reference gene primers provided the basis for estimating nucleated cell counts. Sequencing used immunoSEQ multiplex PCR; TCRdb keeps in-frame clones, though not all of them. V, J and clone size derive from that table, while D and trimming were established from the DNA sequence. The sample holds more than 40,000 clones, roughly 85% seen once.

The chain is built from TRBV19 and TRBJ1-1; D gene uncertain. Sequenced input: peripheral blood. The source is a human donor in a cohort sampled during active COVID-19. The donor label of this sample is uncertain. CDR3 bases: TGTGCCAGTAACCAGGCGGGGTCGGGCACTGAAGCTTTCTTT. It specifies CASNQAGSGTEAFF.